This is a list of T cell receptor beta chains from one sample in a study of blood T cell repertoires in COVID-19. The method was immunoSEQ multiplex PCR; TCRdb's version includes in-frame clones alone and lacks a portion of them. Among about 360,000 clones, approximately 82% were seen once, and the ten largest hold around 3%. Material for sequencing was peripheral blood. These receptors were obtained from a man between 25 and 39 years old with active or convalescent COVID-19. Each CDR3 is given with its conserved first and last residue. A D gene is named only where the DNA matches it firmly. The size entry is marked missing in some rows and otherwise reads once, few, many or a size class.

13 | - | TRBJ2-5 | TRBV30 | - | CAWSVSPRETQYF | TGTGCCTGGAGTGTGAGCCCGCGGGAGACCCAGTACTTC
14 | - | TRBJ2-5 | TRBV24-1 | - | CATSDLAGVETQYF | TGTGCCACCAGTGATTTGGCCGGGGTTGAGACCCAGTACTTC
15 | - | TRBJ2-7 | TRBV7-2 | TRBD1 | CASSIWDREPYEQYF | TGTGCCAGCAGCATATGGGACAGGGAACCCTACGAGCAGTACTTC
16 | - | TRBJ2-7 | TRBV28 | TRBD2 | CASSSILASGTYEQYF | TGTGCCAGCAGTTCGATATTGGCTAGCGGGACCTACGAGCAGTACTTC
16 | - | TRBJ1-4 | TRBV7-2 | TRBD1 | CASSPPGQGGSEKLFF | TGTGCCAGCAGCCCGCCCGGACAGGGGGGGAGTGAAAAACTGTTTTTT
15 | once | TRBJ2-6 | TRBV7-2 | - | CASSYTPGVANVLTF | TGTGCCAGCAGCTACACTCCCGGAGTAGCCAACGTCCTGACTTTC
13 | - | TRBJ2-7 | TRBV12-3/TRBV12-4 | - | CASSPTPLYEQYF | TGTGCCAGCAGCCCTACTCCCCTTTACGAGCAGTACTTC
17 | - | TRBJ2-5 | TRBV7-9 | TRBD1 | CASSLGRQGLGSETQYF | TGTGCCAGCAGCCTGGGGAGACAGGGTCTGGGGTCGGAGACCCAGTACTTC
16 | - | TRBJ2-1 | TRBV3-1/TRBV3-2 | TRBD2 | CASSQNPGTSTDEQFF | TGTGCCAGCAGCCAGAACCCCGGGACTAGCACCGATGAGCAGTTCTTC
14 | - | TRBJ1-1 | TRBV19 | - | CASSIAGDDTEAFF | TGTGCCAGTAGTATAGCAGGGGATGACACTGAAGCTTTCTTT
13 | few | TRBJ1-1 | TRBV5-4 | - | CASSLDRNTEAFF | TGTGCCAGCAGCTTGGACAGGAACACTGAAGCTTTCTTT
17 | - | TRBJ2-5 | TRBV3-1/TRBV3-2 | TRBD2 | CASSQAGTSNLLETQYF | TGTGCCAGCAGCCAAGCCGGGACTAGTAATCTATTGGAGACCCAGTACTTC
16 | - | TRBJ1-5 | TRBV7-2 | - | CASSLVGGYSNQPQHF | TGTGCCAGCAGCTTAGTTGGAGGTTATAGCAATCAGCCCCAGCATTTT
12 | - | TRBJ1-1 | TRBV10-3 | - | CAISGRDTEAFF | TGTGCCATCAGTGGACGGGACACTGAAGCTTTCTTT
15 | - | TRBJ2-1 | TRBV7-3 | TRBD2 | CASSLTGSGSNEQFF | TGTGCCAGCAGCTTAACGGGTAGCGGGAGCAATGAGCAGTTCTTC
14 | - | TRBJ1-2 | TRBV19 | TRBD1 | CASSRTGEGGGYTF | TGTGCCAGTAGTAGGACAGGGGAGGGCGGTGGCTACACCTTC
17 | - | TRBJ2-1 | TRBV4-1 | TRBD2 | CASSQGPGGESYNEQFF | TGCGCCAGCAGCCAAGGCCCGGGAGGGGAGTCATACAATGAGCAGTTCTTC
18 | - | TRBJ2-7 | TRBV9 | TRBD2 | CASSLGPGLAGARYEQYF | TGTGCCAGCAGCTTAGGACCGGGACTAGCGGGAGCGAGGTACGAGCAGTACTTC
13 | few | TRBJ2-1 | TRBV12-3/TRBV12-4 | - | CASSGWVVNEQFF | TGTGCCAGCTCCGGGTGGGTTGTCAATGAGCAGTTCTTC
15 | - | TRBJ1-6 | TRBV27 | TRBD1 | CASSPTTGLWSPLHF | TGTGCCAGCAGTCCTACGACAGGGTTGTGGTCACCCCTCCACTTT
14 | - | TRBJ2-1 | TRBV6-1 | TRBD1 | CASSEMTGGGEQFF | TGTGCCAGCAGTGAAATGACAGGGGGCGGAGAGCAGTTCTTC
16 | - | TRBJ1-3 | TRBV24-1 | TRBD1 | CAPADRGSECGNTIYF | TGTGCCCCAGCTGACAGGGGGTCAGAATGTGGAAACACCATATATTTT
15 | - | TRBJ2-7 | TRBV6-5 | - | CASIISGSSSYEQYF | TGTGCCAGCATTATTAGCGGATCAAGCTCCTACGAGCAGTACTTC
16 | - | TRBJ2-3 | TRBV11-3 | - | CASSLRAGVNTDTQYF | TGTGCCAGCAGCTTAAGGGCGGGCGTAAACACAGATACGCAGTATTTT
15 | - | TRBJ1-1 | TRBV5-4 | TRBD1 | CASSKTTGDPREAFF | TGTGCCAGCAGCAAGACCACAGGGGACCCTAGGGAAGCTTTCTTT
15 | - | TRBJ2-5 | TRBV28 | TRBD2 | CASSLPSGSGETQYF | TGTGCCAGCAGTCTACCTAGCGGGAGCGGGGAGACCCAGTACTTC
17 | few | TRBJ2-3 | TRBV4-1 | - | CASSANHGRELTDTQYF | TGCGCCAGCAGCGCCAACCACGGGCGGGAACTCACAGATACGCAGTATTTT
15 | - | TRBJ2-7 | TRBV11-2 | TRBD2 | CASSPGTSGGYEQYF | TGTGCCAGCAGCCCCGGGACTAGCGGGGGGTACGAGCAGTACTTC
13 | - | TRBJ2-1 | TRBV2 | - | CATGARGTDEQFF | TGTGCCACCGGAGCCAGAGGGACTGATGAGCAGTTCTTC
13 | - | TRBJ2-2 | TRBV27 | TRBD1 | CATDRVNTGELFF | TGTGCCACAGACAGGGTAAACACCGGGGAGCTGTTTTTT
14 | - | TRBJ2-2 | TRBV3-1/TRBV3-2 | - | CASSQNDRNGELFF | TGTGCCAGCAGCCAAAATGACAGGAACGGGGAGCTGTTTTTT
15 | few | TRBJ2-1 | TRBV4-1 | TRBD2 | CASGWTSGGRDEQFF | TGCGCCAGCGGATGGACTAGCGGGGGGCGAGATGAGCAGTTCTTC
15 | - | TRBJ1-1 | TRBV9 | - | CASSPRSGVNTEAFF | TGTGCCAGCAGCCCCAGATCGGGGGTCAACACTGAAGCTTTCTTT
12 | - | TRBJ1-2 | TRBV28 | - | CATRAPGGGYTF | TGTGCCACCCGGGCCCCCGGAGGGGGCTACACCTTC
13 | few | TRBJ1-6 | TRBV12-3/TRBV12-4 | - | CASSEILNSPLHF | TGTGCCAGCAGTGAGATCCTTAATTCACCCCTCCACTTT
16 | - | TRBJ1-3 | TRBV3-1/TRBV3-2 | - | CASSGGRGSRGNTIYF | TGTGCCAGCAGCGGGGGCAGGGGATCGAGAGGAAACACCATATATTTT
15 | - | TRBJ2-2 | TRBV12-5 | - | CASGLRVSVTGELFF | TGTGCTAGTGGTTTGAGAGTATCGGTCACCGGGGAGCTGTTTTTT
14 | - | TRBJ1-1 | TRBV18 | - | CASSPTSQNTEAFF | TGTGCCAGCTCACCTACGAGCCAGAACACTGAAGCTTTCTTT
15 | - | TRBJ2-1 | TRBV7-2 | - | CASSPDGQFYNEQFF | TGTGCCAGCAGCCCAGACGGACAGTTTTACAATGAGCAGTTCTTC
13 | once | TRBJ2-2 | TRBV28 | - | CASMDFLPGELFF | TGTGCCAGCATGGACTTCCTTCCCGGGGAGCTGTTTTTT
14 | - | TRBJ2-5 | TRBV2 | TRBD1 | CAISGRTGRETQYF | TGTGCCATCTCTGGGAGGACAGGGAGAGAGACCCAGTACTTC
15 | - | TRBJ2-7 | TRBV6-5 | TRBD1 | CASSLPGTGLGEQYF | TGTGCCAGCAGTCTACCCGGGACAGGGCTTGGCGAGCAGTACTTC
13 | few | TRBJ1-1 | TRBV19 | - | CASSVSSDLEAFF | TGTGCCAGTAGTGTAAGCAGCGACCTTGAAGCTTTCTTT
14 | - | TRBJ1-1 | TRBV27 | - | CASSLSWQNTEAFF | TGTGCCAGCAGTTTAAGTTGGCAGAACACTGAAGCTTTCTTT
12 | - | TRBJ1-1 | TRBV30 | - | CAWSLGPRRAFF | TGTGCCTGGAGTTTGGGGCCGAGGCGAGCTTTCTTT
15 | - | TRBJ2-2 | TRBV7-8 | TRBD2 | CAGAFWRERVGELFF | TGTGCCGGGGCATTCTGGCGGGAGAGGGTCGGGGAGCTGTTTTTT
16 | - | TRBJ2-2 | TRBV4-1 | - | CASSQAGTAGTGELFF | TGCGCCAGCAGCCAAGCCGGGACAGCGGGCACCGGGGAGCTGTTTTTT
15 | - | TRBJ1-6 | TRBV6-5 | - | CASTLRATRNSPLHF | TGTGCCAGCACCCTGCGAGCGACCCGTAATTCACCCCTCCACTTT
18 | - | TRBJ2-3 | TRBV25-1 | TRBD2 | CASSEFGLAGGPGDTQYF | TGTGCCAGCAGTGAATTTGGACTAGCGGGAGGGCCGGGGGATACGCAGTATTTT
17 | few | TRBJ2-5 | TRBV4-3 | - | CASSQGGGRSRKETQYF | TGCGCCAGCAGCCAAGGCGGGGGCAGGTCTAGAAAAGAGACCCAGTACTTC
13 | - | TRBJ1-2 | TRBV7-2 | TRBD1 | CASSVDRVVGYTF | TGTGCCAGCAGCGTTGACAGGGTCGTGGGCTACACCTTC
17 | - | TRBJ1-4 | TRBV6-2/TRBV6-3 | - | CASSWLGTSGTNEKLFF | TGTGCCAGCAGTTGGCTAGGAACGTCCGGGACTAATGAAAAACTGTTTTTT
13 | - | TRBJ2-5 | TRBV5-4 | TRBD2 | CASSLAGRETQYF | TGTGCCAGCAGCTTAGCGGGACGGGAGACCCAGTACTTC
14 | - | TRBJ2-1 | TRBV7-2 | TRBD1 | CASSDGTGKGEQFF | TGTGCCAGCAGCGACGGGACAGGGAAAGGAGAGCAGTTCTTC
14 | few | TRBJ2-5 | TRBV7-9 | TRBD2 | CASSRGGLEKTQYF | TGTGCCAGCAGCCGGGGGGGACTGGAGAAGACCCAGTACTTC
14 | - | TRBJ2-1 | TRBV7-3 | - | CASSWGGPINEQFF | TGTGCCAGCAGCTGGGGGGGCCCCATCAATGAGCAGTTCTTC
15 | - | TRBJ2-7 | TRBV13 | TRBD2 | CASSSEREWTYEQYF | TGTGCCAGCAGCTCAGAGCGGGAATGGACCTACGAGCAGTACTTC
16 | - | TRBJ2-7 | TRBV7-9 | TRBD2 | CASSPRTSLAGLEQYF | TGTGCCAGCAGCCCCCGGACTTCTCTAGCGGGTCTCGAGCAGTACTTC
15 | - | TRBJ1-1 | TRBV27 | TRBD1 | CASSLSQGLGTEAFF | TGTGCCAGCAGTTTATCACAGGGGCTGGGCACTGAAGCTTTCTTT
15 | - | TRBJ1-5 | TRBV9 | - | CASSVAGSSNQPQHF | TGTGCCAGCAGCGTAGCAGGGTCTAGCAATCAGCCCCAGCATTTT